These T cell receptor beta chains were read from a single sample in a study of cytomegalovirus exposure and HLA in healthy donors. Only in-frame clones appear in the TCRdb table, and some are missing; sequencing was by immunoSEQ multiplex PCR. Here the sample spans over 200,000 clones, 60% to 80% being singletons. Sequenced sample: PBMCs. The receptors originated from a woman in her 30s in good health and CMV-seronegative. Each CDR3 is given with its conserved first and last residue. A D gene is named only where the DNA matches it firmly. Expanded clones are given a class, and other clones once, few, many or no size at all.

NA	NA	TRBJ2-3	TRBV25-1	TGTGCCAGCAGTTGCGGGGGCACAGATACGCAGTATTTT	CASSCGGTDTQYF
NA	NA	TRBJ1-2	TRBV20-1	TGCAGTGCTAGACCCTTCTATGGCTACACCTTC	CSARPFYGYTF
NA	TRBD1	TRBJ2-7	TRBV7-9	TGTGCCAGCAGCTCGGACAGGTCGGAGCAGTACTTC	CASSSDRSEQYF
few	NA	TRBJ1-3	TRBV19	TGTGCCAGTAGTATCCAGGGCGGAAGAAACACCATATATTTT	CASSIQGGRNTIYF
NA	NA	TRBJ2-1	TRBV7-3	TGTGCCAGCAGCTCAAACGGGGGTTTTATCGGTGAGCAGTTCTTC	CASSSNGGFIGEQFF
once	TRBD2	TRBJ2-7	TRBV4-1	TGCGCCAGCAGCCAAGTTACTAGCGGGGACTACGAGCAGTACTTC	CASSQVTSGDYEQYF
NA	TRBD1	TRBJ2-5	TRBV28	TGTGCCAGCACAACAGGGGGCGCGTTAGAGACCCAGTACTTC	CASTTGGALETQYF
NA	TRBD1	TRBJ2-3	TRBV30	TGTGTCTGGAGTGTATTTTTGGGACAGGGGACCACAGATACGCAGTATTTT	CVWSVFLGQGTTDTQYF
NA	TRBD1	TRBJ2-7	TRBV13	TGTGCCAGCAGCCCAGACAGGGGCCACGAGCAGTACTTC	CASSPDRGHEQYF
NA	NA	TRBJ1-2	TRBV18	TGTGCCAGCTCACCACCGGGGGGCTATGGCTACACCTTC	CASSPPGGYGYTF
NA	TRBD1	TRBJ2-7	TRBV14	TGTGCCAGCAGCCAAGCCGCCTGGACAGGGGGCTACGAGCAGTACTTC	CASSQAAWTGGYEQYF
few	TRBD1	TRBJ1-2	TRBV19	TGTGCCAGTAGTAATCCGGGACAGGTGTATGGCTACACCTTC	CASSNPGQVYGYTF
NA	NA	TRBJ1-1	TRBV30	TGTGCCTGGAGTGTATCTACTGAAGCTTTCTTT	CAWSVSTEAFF
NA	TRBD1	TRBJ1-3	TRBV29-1	TGCAGCGTGCAGGACAGGGGGCCTGGAAACACCATATATTTT	CSVQDRGPGNTIYF
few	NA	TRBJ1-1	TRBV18	TGTGCCAGCTCCCCTAGGACAGACGTGAACACTGAAGCTTTCTTT	CASSPRTDVNTEAFF
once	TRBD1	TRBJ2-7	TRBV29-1	TGCAGCGTTTACAAGGGGGCCGAGCAGTACTTC	CSVYKGAEQYF
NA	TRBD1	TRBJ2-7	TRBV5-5	TGTGCCAGCAGCTTCGACAGGGGGAATGACGAGCAGTACTTC	CASSFDRGNDEQYF
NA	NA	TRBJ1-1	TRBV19	TGTGCCAGTAGTAGCGCCCCGGGAAGCACTGAAGCTTTCTTT	CASSSAPGSTEAFF
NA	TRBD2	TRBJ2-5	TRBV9	TGTGCCAGCAGCGTAGGGATAGCGGGAGGGCTGGGAGAGACCCAGTACTTC	CASSVGIAGGLGETQYF
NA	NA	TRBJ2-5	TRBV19	TGTGCCAGTAGTTCGGGGGTTACGGAGACCCAGTACTTC	CASSSGVTETQYF
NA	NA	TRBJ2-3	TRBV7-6	TGTGCCAGCAGCTTAACAGATACGCAGTATTTC	CASSLTDTQYF
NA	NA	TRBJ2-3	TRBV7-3	TGTGCCAGCAGCTTAATCGGTGATAGCACAGATACGCAGTATTTT	CASSLIGDSTDTQYF